This T cell receptor beta chain was captured by sequencing in a study of cytomegalovirus exposure and HLA in healthy donors. Study results and limitations: The study labeled 164 TCR beta chains cytomegalovirus-associated. As was reported, the HLA-A and HLA-B alleles of most subjects were accurately predicted from TCR beta sequences. Most TCR beta V segments were productive about 87% or about 30% of the time in an earlier analysis. An analysis was carried out later, and it reportedly showed fewer N-insertions in an Asian-associated ancestry cluster than the approximately 610-donor mean.

The PCR used 60 Vbeta and 13 Jbeta primers. The method was immunoSEQ multiplex PCR; TCRdb's version includes in-frame clones alone and lacks a portion of them. This table holds some 200,000 clones, roughly 80% found once. On this clone: Antigen unknown.

Germline assignment: CDR1 LGHNA and CDR2 YSLEER. Between the trimmed V and J ends, which lost 1 base and 9 bases, there was a span of 10 bases. This CDR3 spans 13 amino acids. This TCR was sampled from a woman aged 18-29 years in good health and CMV-seronegative. The sequencing sample was made of PBMCs. This chain joins TRBV4-3 and TRBJ2-1; D gene uncertain. CDR3 DNA sequence: TGCGCCAGCAGCCAAGTTTCAAGAGGTGAGCAGTTCTTC. It yields the protein CASSQVSRGEQFF.